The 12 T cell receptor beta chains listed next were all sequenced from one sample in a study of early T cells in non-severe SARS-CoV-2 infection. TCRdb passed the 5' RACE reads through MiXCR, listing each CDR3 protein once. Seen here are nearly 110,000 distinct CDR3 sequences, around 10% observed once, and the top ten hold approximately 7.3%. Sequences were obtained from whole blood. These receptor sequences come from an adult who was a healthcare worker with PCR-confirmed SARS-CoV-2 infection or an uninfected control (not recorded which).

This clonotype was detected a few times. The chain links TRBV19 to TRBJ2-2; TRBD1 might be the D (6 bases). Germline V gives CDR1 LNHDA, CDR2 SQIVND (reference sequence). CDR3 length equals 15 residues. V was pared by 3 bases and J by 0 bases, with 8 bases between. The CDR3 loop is CASSMGAANTGELFF. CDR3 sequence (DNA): TGTGCCAGTAGTATGGGGGCAGCGAACACCGGGGAGCTGTTTTTT.

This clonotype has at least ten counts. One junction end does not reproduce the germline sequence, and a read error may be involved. This CDR3 reads CASRDRGWLSF. The CDR3 DNA reads TGTGCCAGCAGAGACAGAGGGTGGCTGTCCTTC. This chain joins TRBV6-5 and TRBJ2-5; D assignment may be TRBD1 or TRBD2 (5 bases each). The CDR3 is made up of 11 amino acids. Germline V lookup: CDR1 MNHEY, CDR2 SVGAGI.

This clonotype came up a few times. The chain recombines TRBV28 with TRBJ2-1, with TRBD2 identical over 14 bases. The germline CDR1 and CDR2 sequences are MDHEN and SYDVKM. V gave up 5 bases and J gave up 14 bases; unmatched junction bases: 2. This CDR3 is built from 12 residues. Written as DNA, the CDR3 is TGTGCCAGCAGTCAGGGACTAGCGGGAGAGTTCTTC. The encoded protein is CASSQGLAGEFF.

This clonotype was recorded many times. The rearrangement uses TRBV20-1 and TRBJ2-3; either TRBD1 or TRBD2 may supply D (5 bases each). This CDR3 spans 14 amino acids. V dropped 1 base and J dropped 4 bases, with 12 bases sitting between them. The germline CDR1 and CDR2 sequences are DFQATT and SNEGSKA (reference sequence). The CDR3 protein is CSARAEGSADTQYF. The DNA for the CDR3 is TGCAGTGCTAGAGCCGAGGGGTCAGCAGATACGCAGTATTTT.

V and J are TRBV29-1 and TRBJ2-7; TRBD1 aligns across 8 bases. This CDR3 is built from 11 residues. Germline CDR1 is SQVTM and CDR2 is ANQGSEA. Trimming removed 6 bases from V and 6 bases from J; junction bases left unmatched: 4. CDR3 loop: CSVGQGFEQYF. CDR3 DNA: TGCAGCGTCGGACAGGGATTCGAGCAGTACTTC.

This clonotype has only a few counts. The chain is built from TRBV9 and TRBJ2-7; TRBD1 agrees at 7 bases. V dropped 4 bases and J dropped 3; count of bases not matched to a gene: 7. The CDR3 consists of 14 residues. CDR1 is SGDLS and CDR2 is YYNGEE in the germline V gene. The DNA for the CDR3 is TGTGCCAGCAGCCCTCAACAGGGGAACTACGAGCAGTACTTC. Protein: CASSPQQGNYEQYF. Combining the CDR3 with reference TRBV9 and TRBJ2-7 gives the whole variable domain DSGVTQTPKHLITATGQRVTLRCSPRSGDLSVYWYQQSLDQGLQFLIQYYNGEERAKGNILERFSAQQFPDLHSELNLSSLELGDSALYFCASSPQQGNYEQYFGPGTRLTVT.

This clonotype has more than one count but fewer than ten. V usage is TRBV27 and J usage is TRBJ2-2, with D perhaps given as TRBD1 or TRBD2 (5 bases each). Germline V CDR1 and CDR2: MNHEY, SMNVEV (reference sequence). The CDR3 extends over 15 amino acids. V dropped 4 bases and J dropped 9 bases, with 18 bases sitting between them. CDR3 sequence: CASSWLWDGRWELFF. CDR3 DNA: TGTGCCAGCAGTTGGCTCTGGGACGGGCGCTGGGAGCTGTTTTTT.

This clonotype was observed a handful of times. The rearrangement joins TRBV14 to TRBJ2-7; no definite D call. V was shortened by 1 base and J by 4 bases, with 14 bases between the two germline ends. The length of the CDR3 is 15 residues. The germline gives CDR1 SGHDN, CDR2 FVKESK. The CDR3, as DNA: TGTGCCAGCAGCCAAGGGACCACAGATTGGTACGAGCAGTACTTC. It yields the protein CASSQGTTDWYEQYF.

The CDR3 protein is CASTPISGVYNEQFF. The CDR3 DNA sequence: TGTGCCAGCACCCCGATTAGCGGGGTTTACAATGAGCAGTTCTTC. The chain employs TRBV7-2 and TRBJ2-1; 8 bases line up with TRBD2. With V trimmed by 7 bases and J by 4 bases, 9 bases remained unmatched. Looked up from germline, CDR1 is SGHTA and CDR2 is FQGNSA. The CDR3 sequence is 15 residues long. Variable domain in full (rest from reference TRBV7-2 and TRBJ2-1): GAGVSQSPSNKVTEKGKDVELRCDPISGHTALYWYRQSLGQGLEFLIYFQGNSAPDKSGLPSDRFSAERTGGSVSTLTIQRTQQEDSAVYLCASTPISGVYNEQFFGPGTRLTVL.

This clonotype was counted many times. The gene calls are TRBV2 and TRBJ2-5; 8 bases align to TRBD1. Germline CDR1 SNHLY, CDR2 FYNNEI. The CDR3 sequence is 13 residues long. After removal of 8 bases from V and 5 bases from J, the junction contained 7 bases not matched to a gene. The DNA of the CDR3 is TGTGCCAGCGGGGGACAGGCGGCCGAGACCCAGTACTTC. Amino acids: CASGGQAAETQYF. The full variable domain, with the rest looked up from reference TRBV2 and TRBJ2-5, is EPEVTQTPSHQVTQMGQEVILRCVPISNHLYFYWYRQILGQKVEFLVSFYNNEISEKSEIFDDQFSVERPDGSNFTLKIRSTKLEDSAMYFCASGGQAAETQYFGPGTRLLVL.

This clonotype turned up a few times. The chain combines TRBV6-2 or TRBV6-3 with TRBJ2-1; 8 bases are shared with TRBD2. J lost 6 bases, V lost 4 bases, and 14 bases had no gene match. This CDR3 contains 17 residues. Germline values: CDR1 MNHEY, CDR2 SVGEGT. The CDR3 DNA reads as TGTGCCAGCAGTTTTCGGGCTAGCGGGCGTATACCCAATGAGCAGTTCTTC. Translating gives CASSFRASGRIPNEQFF.

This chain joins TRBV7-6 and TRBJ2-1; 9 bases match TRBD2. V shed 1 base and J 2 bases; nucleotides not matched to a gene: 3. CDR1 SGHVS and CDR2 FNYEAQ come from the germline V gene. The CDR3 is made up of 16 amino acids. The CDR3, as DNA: TGTGCCAGCAGCTTAGGACTAGCGGCTCCCTACAATGAGCAGTTCTTC. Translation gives CASSLGLAAPYNEQFF.